Presented here are 2 T cell receptor beta chains from one specimen sequenced in a study of CD8+ T cells in alopecia areata. cDNA prepared by RNA extraction and subsequent reverse transcription served as the template for sequencing. TCRdb's copy holds only in-frame clones and misses some; the assay was immunoSEQ multiplex PCR. The sample comprises some 180,000 clones, 50% to 65% of which are singletons, and more than 10% rests with the top ten. Documented treatment: oral pan-JAK inhibitor, 5-10 mg twice daily. Specimen: CD8+ T cells sorted from blood, collected at week 24, from a patient treated with tofacitinib. Receptors originate from a human donor with alopecia areata.

This clone was detected only a few times. The chain carries TRBV19 and TRBJ2-3; 12 positions match TRBD2. CDR1 is LNHDA, CDR2 SQIVND, per germline (reference sequence). CDR3 size: 17 residues. V was clipped by 3 bases and J by 2 bases; unmatched bases: 6. CDR3 sequence reads: CASSMETSGGLTDTQYF. CDR3 in DNA: TGTGCCAGTAGTATGGAGACTAGCGGGGGCCTCACAGATACGCAGTATTTT.

This clone was recorded only once. As DNA, the CDR3 is TGTGCCACCAGCCGCGACAGGGGGCCCAACGAGCAGTACTTC. It yields the protein CATSRDRGPNEQYF. V and J are TRBV15 and TRBJ2-7; 10 bases are shared with TRBD1. V was pared by 5 bases and J by 5 bases, with 6 bases of the junction left unmatched. The CDR3 sequence is 14 residues long. Per the germline V gene, CDR1 is LNHNV and CDR2 is YYDKDF (reference sequence).